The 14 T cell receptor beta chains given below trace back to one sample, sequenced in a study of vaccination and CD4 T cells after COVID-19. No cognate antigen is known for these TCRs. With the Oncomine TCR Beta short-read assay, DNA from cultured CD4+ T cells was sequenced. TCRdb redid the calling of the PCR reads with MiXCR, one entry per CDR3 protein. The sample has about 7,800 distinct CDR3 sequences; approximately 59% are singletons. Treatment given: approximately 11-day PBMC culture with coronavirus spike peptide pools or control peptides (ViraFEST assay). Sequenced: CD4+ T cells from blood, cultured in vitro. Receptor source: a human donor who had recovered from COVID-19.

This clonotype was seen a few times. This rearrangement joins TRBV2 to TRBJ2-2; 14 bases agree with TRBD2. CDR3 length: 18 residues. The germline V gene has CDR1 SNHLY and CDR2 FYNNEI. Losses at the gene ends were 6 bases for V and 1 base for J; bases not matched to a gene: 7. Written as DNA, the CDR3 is TGTGCCAGCAGATACACCGGACTAGCGGGAGGGAACACCGGGGAGCTGTTTTTT. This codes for CASRYTGLAGGNTGELFF.

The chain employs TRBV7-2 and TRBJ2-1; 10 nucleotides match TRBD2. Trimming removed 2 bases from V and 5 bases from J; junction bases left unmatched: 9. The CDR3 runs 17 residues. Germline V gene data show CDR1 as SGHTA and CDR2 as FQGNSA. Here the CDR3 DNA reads TGTGCCAGCAGCTTATGGGGGGGGACTAGCGCCAACAATGAGCAGTTCTTC. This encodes CASSLWGGTSANNEQFF.

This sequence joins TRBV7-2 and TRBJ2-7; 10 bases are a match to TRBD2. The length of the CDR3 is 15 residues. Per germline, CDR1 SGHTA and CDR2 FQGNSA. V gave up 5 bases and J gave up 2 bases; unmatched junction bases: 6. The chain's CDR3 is CASSLGTSVPYEQYF. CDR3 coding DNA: TGTGCCAGCAGCCTCGGGACTAGCGTACCCTACGAGCAGTACTTC.

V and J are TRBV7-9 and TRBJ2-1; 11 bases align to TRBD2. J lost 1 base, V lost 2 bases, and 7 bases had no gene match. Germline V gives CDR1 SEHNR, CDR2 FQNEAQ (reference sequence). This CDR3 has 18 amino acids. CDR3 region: CASSLRTSGLGSYNEQFF. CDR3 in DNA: TGTGCCAGCAGCTTAAGGACTAGCGGGTTAGGGTCCTACAATGAGCAGTTCTTC.

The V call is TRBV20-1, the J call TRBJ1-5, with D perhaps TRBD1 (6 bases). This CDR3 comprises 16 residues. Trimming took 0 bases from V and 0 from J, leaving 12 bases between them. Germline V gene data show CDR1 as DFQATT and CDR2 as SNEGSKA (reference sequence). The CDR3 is CSARDRGSLSNQPQHF. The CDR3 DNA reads TGCAGTGCTAGAGACAGGGGCTCCCTTAGCAATCAGCCCCAGCATTTT.

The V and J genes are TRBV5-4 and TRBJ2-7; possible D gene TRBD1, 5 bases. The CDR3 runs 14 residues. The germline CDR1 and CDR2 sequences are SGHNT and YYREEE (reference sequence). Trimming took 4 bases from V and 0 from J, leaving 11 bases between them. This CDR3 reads CASSPTGSSYEQYF. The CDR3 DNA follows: TGTGCCAGCAGCCCCACAGGCTCCTCCTACGAGCAGTACTTC.

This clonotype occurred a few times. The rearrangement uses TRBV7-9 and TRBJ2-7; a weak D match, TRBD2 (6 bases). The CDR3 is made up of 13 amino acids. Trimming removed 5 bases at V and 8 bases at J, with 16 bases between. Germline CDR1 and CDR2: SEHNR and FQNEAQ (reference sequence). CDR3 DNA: TGTGCCAGCAGCCGAGAGGGACTTACGCAGCAGTACTTC. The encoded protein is CASSREGLTQQYF.

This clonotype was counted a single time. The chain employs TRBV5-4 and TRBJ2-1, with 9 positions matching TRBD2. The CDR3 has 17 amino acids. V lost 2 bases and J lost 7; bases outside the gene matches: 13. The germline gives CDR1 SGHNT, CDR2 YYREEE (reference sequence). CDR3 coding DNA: TGTGCCAGCAGCTTTCGTCTAGCGGGGCTCCTCGAAAATGAGCAGTTCTTC. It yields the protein CASSFRLAGLLENEQFF.

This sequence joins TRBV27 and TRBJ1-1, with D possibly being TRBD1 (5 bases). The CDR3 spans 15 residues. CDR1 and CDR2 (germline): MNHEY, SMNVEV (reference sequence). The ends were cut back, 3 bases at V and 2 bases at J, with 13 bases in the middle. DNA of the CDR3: TGTGCCAGCAGTTTTATTCCGGACATAAACACTGAAGCTTTCTTT. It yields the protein CASSFIPDINTEAFF.

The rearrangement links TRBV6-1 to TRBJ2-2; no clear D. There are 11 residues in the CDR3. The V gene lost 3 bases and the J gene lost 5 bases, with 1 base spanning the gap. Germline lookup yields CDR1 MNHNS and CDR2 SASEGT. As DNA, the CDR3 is TGTGCCAGCAGTGATACCGGGGAGCTGTTTTTT. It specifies CASSDTGELFF.

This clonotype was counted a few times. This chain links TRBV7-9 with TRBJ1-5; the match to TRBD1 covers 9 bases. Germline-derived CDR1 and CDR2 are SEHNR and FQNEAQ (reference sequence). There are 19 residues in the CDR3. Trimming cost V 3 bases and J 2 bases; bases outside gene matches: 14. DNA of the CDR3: TGTGCCAGCAGCTTTATTCCGGGACAGGGATCGGGGGGCAATCAGCCCCAGCATTTT. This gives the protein CASSFIPGQGSGGNQPQHF.

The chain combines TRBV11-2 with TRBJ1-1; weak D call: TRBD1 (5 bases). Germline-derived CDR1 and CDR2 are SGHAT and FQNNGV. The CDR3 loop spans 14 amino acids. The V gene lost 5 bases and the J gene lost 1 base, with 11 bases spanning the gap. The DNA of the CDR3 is TGTGCCAGCAGCACGGGACGGTGGAACACTGAAGCTTTCTTT. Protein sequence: CASSTGRWNTEAFF.

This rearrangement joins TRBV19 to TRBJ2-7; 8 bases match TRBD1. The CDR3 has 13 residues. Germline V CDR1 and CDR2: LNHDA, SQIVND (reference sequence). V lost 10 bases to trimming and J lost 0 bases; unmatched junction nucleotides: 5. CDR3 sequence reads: CATRDRSSYEQYF. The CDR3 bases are TGTGCCACCCGGGACAGGAGCTCCTACGAGCAGTACTTC. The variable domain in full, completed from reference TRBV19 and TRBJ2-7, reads DGGITQSPKYLFRKEGQNVTLSCEQNLNHDAMYWYRQDPGQGLRLIYYSQIVNDFQKGDIAEGYSVSREKKESFPLTVTSAQKNPTAFYLCATRDRSSYEQYFGPGTRLTVT.

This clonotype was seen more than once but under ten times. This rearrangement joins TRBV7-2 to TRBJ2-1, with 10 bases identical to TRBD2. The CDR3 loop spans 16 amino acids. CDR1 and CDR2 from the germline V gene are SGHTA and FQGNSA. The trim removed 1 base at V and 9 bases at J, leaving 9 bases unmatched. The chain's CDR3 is CASSLVASGSVTEQFF. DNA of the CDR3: TGTGCCAGCAGCTTAGTGGCTAGCGGGAGTGTGACTGAGCAGTTCTTC.